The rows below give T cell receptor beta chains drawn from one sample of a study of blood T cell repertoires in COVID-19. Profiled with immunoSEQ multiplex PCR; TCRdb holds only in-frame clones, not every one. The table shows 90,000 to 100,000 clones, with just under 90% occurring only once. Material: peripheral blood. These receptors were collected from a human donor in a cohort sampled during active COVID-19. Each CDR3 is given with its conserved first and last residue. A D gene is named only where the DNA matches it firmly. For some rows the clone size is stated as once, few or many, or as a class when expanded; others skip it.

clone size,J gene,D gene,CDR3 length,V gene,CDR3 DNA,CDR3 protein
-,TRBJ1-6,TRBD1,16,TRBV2,TGTGCCAGCAGCGAACTTACAGGGGGCTTGAATTCACCCCTCCACTTT,CASSELTGGLNSPLHF
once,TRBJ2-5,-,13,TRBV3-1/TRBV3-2,TGTGCCAGCAGCCCCTCGTCCCAAGAGACCCAGTACTTC,CASSPSSQETQYF
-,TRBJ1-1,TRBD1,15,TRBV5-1,TGCGCCAGCAGCTTGGGGACAGGGGGGAACACTGAAGCTTTCTTT,CASSLGTGGNTEAFF
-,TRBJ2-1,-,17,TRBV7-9,TGTGCCAGCAGCGGAGACTATGGTAGCGGAACCTACAATGAGCAGTTCTTC,CASSGDYGSGTYNEQFF
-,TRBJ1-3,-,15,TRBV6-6,TGTGCCAGCAGTTCGTACAGCACCTCTGGAAACACCATATATTTT,CASSSYSTSGNTIYF
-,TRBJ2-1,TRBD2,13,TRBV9,TGTGCCAGCGGGACTAGCGGCTACAATGAGCAGTTCTTC,CASGTSGYNEQFF
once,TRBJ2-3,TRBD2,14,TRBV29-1,TGCAGCCCAATACTAAGCGGGAGCCCAGATACGCAGTATTTT,CSPILSGSPDTQYF
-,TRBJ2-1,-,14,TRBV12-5,TGTGCTAGTGGTTTGGGGGGAGCCTACAATGAGCAGTTCTTC,CASGLGGAYNEQFF
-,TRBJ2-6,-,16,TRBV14,TGTGCCAGCAGCCCCCCTGGGGGGTCTGGGGCCAACGTCCTGACTTTC,CASSPPGGSGANVLTF
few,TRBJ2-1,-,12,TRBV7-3,TGTGCCAGCAGCTTAGACGTCGGGGAGCAGTTCTTC,CASSLDVGEQFF
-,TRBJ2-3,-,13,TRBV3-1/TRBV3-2,TGTGCCAGCAGCCGGAGTCGGTGGGATACGCAGTATTTT,CASSRSRWDTQYF
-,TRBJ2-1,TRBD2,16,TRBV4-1,TGCGCCAGCAGCTTAAATCCTAGCGGGGGCTACAATGAGCAGTTCTTC,CASSLNPSGGYNEQFF
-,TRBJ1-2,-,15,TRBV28,TGTGCCAGCAGTCCCGCCTGGGCAGGGGACTATGGCTACACCTTC,CASSPAWAGDYGYTF
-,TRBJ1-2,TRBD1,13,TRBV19,TGTGCCAGTTTAGGGACAGACGACTATGGCTACACCTTC,CASLGTDDYGYTF
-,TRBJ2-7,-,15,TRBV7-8,TGTGCCAGCAGCTTAGAGGGTGGCAGGGACTACGAGCAGTACTTC,CASSLEGGRDYEQYF
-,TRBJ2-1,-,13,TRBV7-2,TGTGCCAGCAGCAATACAGGGTTGGGTGAGCAGTTCTTC,CASSNTGLGEQFF
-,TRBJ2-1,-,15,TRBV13,TGTGCCAGCAGCTTGGCGGGGGCTGTGGACAATGAGCAGTTCTTC,CASSLAGAVDNEQFF